One and the same sample provided the 12 T cell receptor beta chains below, sequenced in a study of PD-1 blockade in classical Hodgkin lymphoma. Every patient was affected by relapse after autologous stem cell transplantation, while exposure to brentuximab vedotin was not uniform. This table comes from immunoSEQ multiplex PCR, and its TCRdb copy is limited to in-frame clones, with some not included. The sample records around 91,000 clones, 81% being singletons. The source material was peripheral blood mononuclear cells (PBMCs), sampled before the second cycle of nivolumab. These receptor sequences come from a human donor with classical Hodgkin lymphoma.

This clone came up a few times. The rearrangement links TRBV27 to TRBJ2-7; TRBD1 aligns across 11 bases. The CDR3 covers 16 residues. Trimming at V came to 0 bases and at J to 4 bases, leaving 5 bases not matched to a gene. Germline assignment: CDR1 MNHEY and CDR2 SMNVEV (reference sequence). For the CDR3, the DNA is TGTGCCAGCAGTTTATCGTGGACAGGGGGCGCGTACGAGCAGTACTTC. Amino acids: CASSLSWTGGAYEQYF.

This chain joins TRBV7-9 and TRBJ2-2; D not resolved. V was cut by 2 bases and J by 5 bases, with 9 bases left in between. This CDR3 has 14 residues. Germline lookup yields CDR1 SEHNR and CDR2 FQNEAQ (reference sequence). CDR3 protein: CASSLNSQTGELFF. CDR3 bases: TGTGCCAGCAGCTTAAACAGCCAAACCGGGGAGCTGTTTTTT.

This clone is medium-sized in the sample. This rearrangement joins TRBV5-4 to TRBJ2-1, with D possibly matching TRBD2 (6 bases). The germline V gene has CDR1 SGHNT and CDR2 YYREEE (reference sequence). V shed 4 bases and J shed 8 bases, with 19 bases lying between them. The CDR3 is 15 amino acids. CDR3 region: CASSPERTEGDEQFF. CDR3 sequence (DNA): TGTGCCAGCAGCCCGGAACGCACGGAGGGCGATGAGCAGTTCTTC.

This clone came up once. The chain uses TRBV7-2 and TRBJ2-1; 7 bases match TRBD2. CDR1 and CDR2 from the germline V gene are SGHTA and FQGNSA. This CDR3 spans 16 amino acids. After removal of 5 bases from V and 5 bases from J, the junction contained 12 bases not matched to a gene. CDR3 sequence reads: CASSPVLLAGHNEQFF. The CDR3 DNA reads TGTGCCAGCAGCCCCGTTTTATTAGCGGGTCACAATGAGCAGTTCTTC.

The chain links TRBV4-3 to TRBJ2-2; TRBD2 agrees at 7 bases. CDR3 length: 13 residues. Trimming removed 5 bases from V and 14 bases from J; junction bases left unmatched: 11. Germline V CDR1 and CDR2: LGHNA, YSLEER. The CDR3: CASSLVGRDGLFF. CDR3 nucleotides: TGCGCCAGCAGCTTGGTGGGGAGGGATGGACTGTTTTTT.

The rearrangement uses TRBV5-8 and TRBJ2-3, with 7 bases identical to TRBD1. Germline CDR1 SGHTS, CDR2 YDEGEE. The CDR3 extends over 15 amino acids. J gave up 4 bases and V 2 bases, and 7 bases lay outside the gene matches. The DNA of the CDR3 is TGTGCCAGCAGCTTCGGGCAGGGGGAAGCAGATACGCAGTATTTT. Protein product: CASSFGQGEADTQYF. Supplemented by reference TRBV5-8 and TRBJ2-3, the full variable domain reads EAGVTQSPTHLIKTRGQQATLRCSPISGHTSVYWYQQALGLGLQFLLWYDEGEERNRGNFPPRFSGRQFPNYSSELNVNALELEDSALYLCASSFGQGEADTQYFGPGTRLTVL.

The V gene is TRBV27, the J gene TRBJ2-7, with D possibly TRBD1 on 5 matching bases. CDR3 length: 14 amino acids. The V end lost 3 bases, the J end lost 3 bases, and 12 bases lay between the germline ends. CDR1 and CDR2 from the germline V gene are MNHEY and SMNVEV (reference sequence). Written as DNA, the CDR3 is TGTGCCAGCAGTTTTCAGGGAATCCTCTACGAGCAGTACTTC. As protein: CASSFQGILYEQYF.

This chain connects TRBV4-2 to TRBJ2-1; 12 bases align to TRBD2. The germline gives CDR1 LGHNA, CDR2 YNFKEQ. J lost 12 bases, V lost 3 bases, and 18 bases had no gene match. This CDR3 spans 18 amino acids. The DNA for the CDR3 is TGTGCCAGCAGCCAGGAGCTAGCGGGAGGGCCTGTTGCCCAATGGCAGTTCTTC. Translated: CASSQELAGGPVAQWQFF.

The chain has TRBV28 and TRBJ1-5; 12 positions match TRBD1. Germline CDR1 and CDR2: MDHEN and SYDVKM. This CDR3 contains 20 residues. V shed 3 bases and J 0 bases; nucleotides not matched to a gene: 12. CDR3 nucleotide sequence: TGTGCCAGCAGTTTCCCCCTCCCGGGACAGGGGGCGGGTAGCAATCAGCCCCAGCATTTT. This gives the protein CASSFPLPGQGAGSNQPQHF.

V gene TRBV7-2 combines with J gene TRBJ2-7; D is unclear. In germline, CDR1 is SGHTA, CDR2 FQGNSA. The CDR3 runs to 11 residues. Between the trimmed V and J ends, which lost 3 bases and 3 bases, there was a span of 3 bases. The CDR3 reads CASSFDYEQYF. CDR3 DNA: TGTGCCAGCAGCTTTGACTACGAGCAGTACTTC.

V and J are TRBV6-5 and TRBJ2-7; D remains ambiguous. Germline CDR1 reads MNHEY; CDR2 reads SVGAGI. This CDR3 is built from 15 residues. Trimming shortened V by 1 base and J by 6 bases, and 16 bases separated the two germline ends. The CDR3 coding sequence is TGTGCCAGCAGTTACTTCAAGACGGCCTCGAGCGAGCAGTACTTC. It codes for CASSYFKTASSEQYF.

A single count supports this clone. The V gene is TRBV25-1, the J gene TRBJ2-1; a possible D gene is TRBD1 (6 bases). Trimming removed 3 bases from V and 6 bases from J, with 15 bases in between. In germline, CDR1 is MGHDK, CDR2 SYGVNS. The CDR3 is 15 residues long. CDR3 in DNA: TGTGCCAGCAGTGATACAGGGATACTCAGCAATGAGCAGTTCTTC. Its translation: CASSDTGILSNEQFF. The whole variable domain, filled in from reference TRBV25-1 and TRBJ2-1, reads EADIYQTPRYLVIGTGKKITLECSQTMGHDKMYWYQQDPGMELHLIHYSYGVNSTEKGDLSSESTVSRIRTEHFPLTLESARPSHTSQYLCASSDTGILSNEQFFGPGTRLTVL.